These 22 T cell receptor beta chains were sequenced from one sample in a study of blood T cell repertoires in COVID-19. The assay was immunoSEQ multiplex PCR, and TCRdb's table has in-frame clones only and misses some. Of 350,000 to 450,000 clones in the sample, about 89% are singletons; the top ten hold about 0.9%. Material: PBMCs or T cells enriched from blood (not recorded which). These TCRs come from a woman between 35 and 50 years old who had been exposed to COVID-19.

V gene TRBV7-9 combines with J gene TRBJ1-2; 9 nucleotides agree with TRBD1. This CDR3 is built from 14 residues. V gave up 6 bases and J gave up 7 bases; unmatched junction bases: 9. Germline values: CDR1 SEHNR, CDR2 FQNEAQ (reference sequence). DNA for the CDR3: TGTGCCAGCAGGCCGGGACAGGGTATAAGTGGCTACACCTTC. This gives the protein CASRPGQGISGYTF.

This chain joins TRBV5-1 and TRBJ2-6, with D possibly TRBD1 on 6 matching bases. This CDR3 comprises 20 residues. V was shortened by 2 bases and J by 0 bases, with 21 bases between the two germline ends. Germline V gene data show CDR1 as SGHRS and CDR2 as YFSETQ. The CDR3 DNA follows: TGCGCCAGCAGCTTCCCGCAAGGCAGGGGCGTCTACTCTGGGGCCAACGTCCTGACTTTC. Translation gives CASSFPQGRGVYSGANVLTF.

Of note for this clone: This sample includes further DNA sequences coding for the same CDR3. The chain couples TRBV5-1 to TRBJ1-1, with D possibly TRBD1 on 6 matching bases. The V end was cut by 0 bases, the J end by 1 base, with 7 bases between. CDR3 size: 14 residues. The germline CDR1 and CDR2 sequences are SGHRS and YFSETQ. CDR3 protein: CASSLEGGNTEAFF. CDR3 in DNA: TGCGCCAGCAGCTTGGAAGGGGGGAACACTGAAGCTTTCTTT. The full variable domain, its missing parts supplied by reference TRBV5-1 and TRBJ1-1, is KAGVTQTPRYLIKTRGQQVTLSCSPISGHRSVSWYQQTPGQGLQFLFEYFSETQRNKGNFPGRFSGRQFSNSRSEMNVSTLELGDSALYLCASSLEGGNTEAFFGQGTRLTVV.

The chain combines TRBV24-1 with TRBJ2-2; 9 bases map to TRBD1. Germline V gene sequence: CDR1 KGHDR, CDR2 SFDVKD. The V gene end was trimmed by 3 bases and the J gene end by 3 bases; junction bases not matched to a gene: 4. The CDR3 consists of 16 residues. CDR3 region: CATSDQTGGYTGELFF. The CDR3 DNA is TGTGCCACCAGTGATCAGACAGGGGGGTACACCGGGGAGCTGTTTTTT.

V is TRBV5-4 and J is TRBJ2-7; 8 nucleotides match TRBD2. The V segment lost 0 bases and the J segment 0 bases; nucleotides outside the gene matches: 2. Germline CDR1 is SGHNT and CDR2 is YYREEE (reference sequence). The CDR3 covers 15 residues. Here the CDR3 DNA reads TGTGCCAGCAGCTTGGCGGGGGGGCCCTCCTACGAGCAGTACTTC. This encodes CASSLAGGPSYEQYF.

V and J are TRBV5-4 and TRBJ2-2; 10 positions match TRBD1. Trimming took 0 bases from V and 6 from J; bases not matched to a gene: 2. Germline-derived CDR1 and CDR2 are SGHNT and YYREEE (reference sequence). This CDR3 is 15 amino acids long. In DNA, the CDR3 is TGTGCCAGCAGCTTGGGTGGACAGGGGGCCGGGGAGCTGTTTTTT. Protein sequence: CASSLGGQGAGELFF.

The sample holds one count of this clone. V and J are TRBV9 and TRBJ1-3; a possible D gene is TRBD1 (5 bases). CDR1 and CDR2 (germline): SGDLS, YYNGEE. Trimming shortened V by 4 bases and J by 2 bases, and 13 bases separated the two germline ends. This CDR3 contains 15 residues. The DNA of the CDR3 is TGTGCCAGCAGCCTCACGGGGGACGCTGGAAACACCATATATTTT. This encodes CASSLTGDAGNTIYF.

This clone came up once. The chain uses TRBV19 and TRBJ1-1; D is unresolved. The CDR3 spans 14 residues. CDR1 is LNHDA and CDR2 is SQIVND in the germline V gene (reference sequence). V dropped 2 bases and J dropped 0 bases, with 7 bases sitting between them. CDR3 in DNA: TGTGCCAGTAGTATACCTAAGATGAACACTGAAGCTTTCTTT. As protein: CASSIPKMNTEAFF.

The chain recombines TRBV14 with TRBJ2-1; 10 bases match TRBD1. From germline, CDR1 is SGHDN and CDR2 FVKESK. The V gene end was trimmed by 3 bases and the J gene end by 5 bases; junction bases not matched to a gene: 4. There are 15 residues in the CDR3. The CDR3 reads CASSQTGTGDNEQFF. CDR3 DNA sequence: TGTGCCAGCAGCCAGACCGGGACAGGGGACAATGAGCAGTTCTTC.

V usage is TRBV30 and J usage is TRBJ2-2; 7 bases fit TRBD1. Germline assignment: CDR1 GTSNPN and CDR2 SVGIG (reference sequence). Trimming removed 4 bases from V and 3 bases from J; junction bases left unmatched: 5. The CDR3 is made up of 14 amino acids. The CDR3 DNA reads as TGTGCCTGGAAGAGACAGGGCTACACCGGGGAGCTGTTTTTT. This sequence encodes CAWKRQGYTGELFF.

The rearrangement links TRBV2 to TRBJ2-5; 8 nucleotides match TRBD2. The CDR3 has 15 amino acids. Germline CDR1 and CDR2: SNHLY and FYNNEI. J lost 5 bases, V lost 4 bases, and 9 bases had no gene match. The CDR3 here is CASSGPGGVGETQYF. In nucleotides, the CDR3 is TGTGCCAGCAGTGGTCCGGGGGGGGTTGGGGAGACCCAGTACTTC.

This clone was found a few times. The chain joins TRBV7-9 to TRBJ1-5; TRBD1 is a possible D gene (6 bases). The CDR3 covers 14 residues. Trimming stripped 5 bases from V and 3 bases from J, with 11 bases between. Germline CDR1 and CDR2: SEHNR and FQNEAQ (reference sequence). CDR3 region: CASSPDRYNQPQHF. The CDR3 bases are TGTGCCAGCAGCCCCGACAGGTACAATCAGCCCCAGCATTTT.

V is TRBV7-6 and J is TRBJ1-4, with 9 bases lining up with TRBD1. Looked up from germline, CDR1 is SGHVS and CDR2 is FNYEAQ. Trimming at V came to 4 bases and at J to 6 bases, leaving 3 bases not matched to a gene. The CDR3 loop spans 14 amino acids. DNA for the CDR3: TGTGCCAGCAGCTATACAGGGGGCCATGAAAAACTGTTTTTT. Translating gives CASSYTGGHEKLFF.

The J gene is TRBJ2-7, the V gene TRBV19, with 8 bases aligning to TRBD1. The ends lost 10 bases at V and 8 bases at J; junction bases unmatched: 19. This CDR3 has 15 amino acids. Germline CDR1 is LNHDA and CDR2 is SQIVND (reference sequence). Here the CDR3 DNA reads TGTGCCACTAAGCCGACCCGAGGACAGGGAAAAAAGCAGTACTTC. Protein product: CATKPTRGQGKKQYF.

The chain carries TRBV29-1 and TRBJ1-2; D is unresolved. The germline CDR1 and CDR2 sequences are SQVTM and ANQGSEA. There are 12 residues in the CDR3. V was clipped by 1 base and J by 2 bases, with 5 bases between them. CDR3: CSVEGPNYGYTF. The CDR3 DNA reads TGCAGCGTTGAAGGGCCAAACTATGGCTACACCTTC.

The chain recombines TRBV11-2 with TRBJ1-6; D unclear. With 5 bases removed from V and 4 bases from J, the gap between germline ends came to 6 bases. The CDR3 loop spans 13 amino acids. The germline V gene has CDR1 SGHAT and CDR2 FQNNGV. CDR3 sequence: CASSITYNSPLHF. CDR3 bases: TGTGCCAGCAGCATCACTTATAATTCACCCCTCCACTTT. Together with reference TRBV11-2 and TRBJ1-6, the CDR3 gives the full variable domain: EAGVAQSPRYKIIEKRQSVAFWCNPISGHATLYWYQQILGQGPKLLIQFQNNGVVDDSQLPKDRFSAERLKGVDSTLKIQPAKLEDSAVYLCASSITYNSPLHFGNGTRLTVT.

The chain uses TRBV24-1 and TRBJ2-3; D might be TRBD2 (5 bases). Trimming shortened V by 4 bases and J by 0 bases, and 7 bases separated the two germline ends. Per the germline V gene, CDR1 is KGHDR and CDR2 is SFDVKD. This CDR3 region has 14 residues. DNA of the CDR3: TGTGCCACCAGTGACCCGGGGAGCACAGATACGCAGTATTTT. This sequence encodes CATSDPGSTDTQYF.

The V gene is TRBV7-2, the J gene TRBJ1-1, with D perhaps TRBD1 (6 bases). The V gene lost 1 base and the J gene lost 0 bases, with 18 bases spanning the gap. The CDR3 contains 18 residues. CDR1 is SGHTA and CDR2 is FQGNSA in the germline V gene. CDR3 in amino acids: CASSLGPPRAGVNTEAFF. For the CDR3, the DNA is TGTGCCAGCAGCTTAGGTCCCCCTCGGGCAGGGGTGAACACTGAAGCTTTCTTT. Using reference TRBV7-2 and TRBJ1-1 for the parts outside the CDR3, the full variable domain is GAGVSQSPSNKVTEKGKDVELRCDPISGHTALYWYRQSLGQGLEFLIYFQGNSAPDKSGLPSDRFSAERTGGSVSTLTIQRTQQEDSAVYLCASSLGPPRAGVNTEAFFGQGTRLTVV.

In this sample, this clone turned up once. The CDR3 bases are TGTGCCAGCAGTTACACCGACAGCTCTGGAAACACCATATATTTT. Protein sequence: CASSYTDSSGNTIYF. This sequence joins TRBV6-5 and TRBJ1-3; D perhaps matches TRBD1 (5 bases). Germline V lookup: CDR1 MNHEY, CDR2 SVGAGI. Deletions cut 2 bases from V and 0 bases from J, with 8 bases between. The CDR3 spans 15 residues.

V and J are TRBV7-9 and TRBJ2-7, with TRBD2 as a possible D gene (5 bases). The CDR3 has 12 residues. Per germline, CDR1 SEHNR and CDR2 FQNEAQ (reference sequence). Trimming took 3 bases from V and 6 from J, leaving 9 bases between them. As DNA, the CDR3 is TGTGCCAGCAGCTTGGAGGCGGGCGAGCAGTACTTC. This gives the protein CASSLEAGEQYF.

This clone was picked up one time. J is TRBJ2-7 and V is TRBV6-5; no clear D. CDR3 length: 14 amino acids. Germline V gene lookup returns CDR1 MNHEY and CDR2 SVGAGI. V lost 2 bases and J 0 bases, leaving 8 bases between the germline ends. The DNA for the CDR3 is TGTGCCAGCAGTTACGGTACAATCTCCTACGAGCAGTACTTC. The encoded protein is CASSYGTISYEQYF.

This chain joins TRBV11-3 and TRBJ2-1; 9 bases are shared with TRBD1. CDR3 length: 14 amino acids. The V segment lost 4 bases and the J segment 7 bases; nucleotides outside the gene matches: 5. From germline, CDR1 is SGHNT and CDR2 YENEEA. CDR3 protein: CASSSQGASNEQFF. The DNA of the CDR3 is TGTGCCAGCAGCTCACAGGGGGCGAGTAATGAGCAGTTCTTC.